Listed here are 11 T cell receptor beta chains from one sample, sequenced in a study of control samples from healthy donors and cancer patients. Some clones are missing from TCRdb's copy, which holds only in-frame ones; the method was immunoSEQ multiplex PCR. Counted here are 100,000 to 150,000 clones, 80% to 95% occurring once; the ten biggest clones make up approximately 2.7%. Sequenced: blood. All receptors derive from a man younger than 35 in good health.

As DNA, the CDR3 is TGTGCCAGCAGCTTTGGACAGGGGGCTGAAGCTTTCTTT. The encoded protein is CASSFGQGAEAFF. The rearrangement uses TRBV11-2 and TRBJ1-1, with 10 bases lining up with TRBD1. CDR1 is SGHAT, CDR2 FQNNGV, per germline. The CDR3 totals 13 residues. With V trimmed by 3 bases and J by 6 bases, 1 base remained unmatched.

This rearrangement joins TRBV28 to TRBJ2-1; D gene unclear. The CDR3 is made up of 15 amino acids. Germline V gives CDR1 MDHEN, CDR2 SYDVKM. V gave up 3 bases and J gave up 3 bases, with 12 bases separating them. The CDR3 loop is CASSFIVSGYNEQFF. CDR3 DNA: TGTGCCAGCAGTTTTATCGTCTCAGGCTACAATGAGCAGTTCTTC.

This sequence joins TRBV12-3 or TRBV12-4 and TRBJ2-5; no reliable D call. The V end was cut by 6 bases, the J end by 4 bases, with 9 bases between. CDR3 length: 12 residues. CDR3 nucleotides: TGTGCCAGCAGCCCCTGGTTAGAGACCCAGTACTTC. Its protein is CASSPWLETQYF.

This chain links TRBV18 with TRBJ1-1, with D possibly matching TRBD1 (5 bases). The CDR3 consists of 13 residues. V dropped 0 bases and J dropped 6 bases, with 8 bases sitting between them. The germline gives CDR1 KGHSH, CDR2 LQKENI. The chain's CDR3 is CASSPPGQAEAFF. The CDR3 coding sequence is TGTGCCAGCTCACCACCGGGGCAGGCTGAAGCTTTCTTT.

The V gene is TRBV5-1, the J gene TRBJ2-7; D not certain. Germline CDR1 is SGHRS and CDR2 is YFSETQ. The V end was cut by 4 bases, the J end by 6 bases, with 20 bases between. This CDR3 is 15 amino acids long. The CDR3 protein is CASSVEILPPGEQYF. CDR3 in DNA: TGCGCCAGCAGCGTAGAGATCCTTCCTCCGGGCGAGCAGTACTTC.

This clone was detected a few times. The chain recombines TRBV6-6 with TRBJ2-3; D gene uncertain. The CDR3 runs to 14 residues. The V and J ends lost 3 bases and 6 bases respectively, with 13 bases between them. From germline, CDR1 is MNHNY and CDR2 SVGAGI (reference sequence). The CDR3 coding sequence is TGTGCCAGCAGTTATCAGCCGAATGTGGATACGCAGTATTTT. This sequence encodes CASSYQPNVDTQYF.

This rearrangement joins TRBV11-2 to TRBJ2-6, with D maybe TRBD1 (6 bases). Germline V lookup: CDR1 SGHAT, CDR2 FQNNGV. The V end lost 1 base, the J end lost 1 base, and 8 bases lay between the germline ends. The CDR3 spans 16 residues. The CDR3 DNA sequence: TGTGCCAGCAGCTTAGTGCAGGGGTCTGGGGCCAACGTCCTGACTTTC. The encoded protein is CASSLVQGSGANVLTF.

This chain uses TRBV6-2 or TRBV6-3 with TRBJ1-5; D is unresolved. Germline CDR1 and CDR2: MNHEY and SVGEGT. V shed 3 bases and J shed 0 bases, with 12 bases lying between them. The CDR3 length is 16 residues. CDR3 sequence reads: CASSYRAATSNQPQHF. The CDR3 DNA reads TGTGCCAGCAGTTATCGGGCGGCGACTAGCAATCAGCCCCAGCATTTT.

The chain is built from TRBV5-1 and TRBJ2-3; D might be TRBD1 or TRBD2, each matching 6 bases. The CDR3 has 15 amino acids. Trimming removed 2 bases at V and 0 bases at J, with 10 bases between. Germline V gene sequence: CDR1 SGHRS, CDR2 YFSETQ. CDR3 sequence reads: CASSFGGPSTDTQYF. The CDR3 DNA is TGCGCCAGCAGCTTCGGGGGCCCTAGCACAGATACGCAGTATTTT.

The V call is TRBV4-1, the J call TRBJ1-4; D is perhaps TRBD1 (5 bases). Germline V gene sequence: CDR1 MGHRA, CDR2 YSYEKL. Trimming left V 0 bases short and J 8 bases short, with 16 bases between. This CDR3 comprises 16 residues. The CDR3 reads CASSQEAGRVREKLFF. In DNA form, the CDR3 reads TGCGCCAGCAGCCAAGAGGCGGGCAGGGTTAGGGAAAAACTGTTTTTT.

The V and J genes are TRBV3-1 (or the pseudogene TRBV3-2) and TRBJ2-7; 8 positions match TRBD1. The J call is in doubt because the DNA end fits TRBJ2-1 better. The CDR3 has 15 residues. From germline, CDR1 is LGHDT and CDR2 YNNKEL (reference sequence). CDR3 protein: CASSNSGTGSDEQFF. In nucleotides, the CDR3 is TGTGCCAGCAGCAATTCCGGGACAGGCTCCGATGAGCAGTTCTTC.